The 25 T cell receptor beta chains below all came from one sample that was sequenced in a study of T cells in Graves' hyperthyroidism and ophthalmopathy. RNA transcripts were the template for amplifying TCR beta CDR3 regions. RT-PCR in the first round (using the HTBI primer set) targeted the TCR CDR3. TCRdb redid the calling of the multiplex PCR reads with MiXCR, one entry per CDR3 protein. The sample shows about 530,000 distinct CDR3 sequences, 17% of them seen only once. The sequenced material came from blood. The receptors originated from a woman aged 18-30 years with Graves' ophthalmopathy.

The genes are TRBV29-1 and TRBJ1-1, with 9 bases that match TRBD1. Germline CDR1 SQVTM, CDR2 ANQGSEA. This CDR3 has 13 residues. V lost 6 bases to trimming and J lost 0 bases; unmatched junction nucleotides: 2. CDR3 DNA: TGCAGCGTCACAGGGGGCATGAACACTGAAGCTTTCTTT. Protein sequence: CSVTGGMNTEAFF.

The V call is TRBV5-4, the J call TRBJ2-3; TRBD1 is a possible D gene (6 bases). From germline, CDR1 is SGHNT and CDR2 YYREEE (reference sequence). This CDR3 has 13 amino acids. The V and J ends lost 1 base and 4 bases respectively, with 7 bases between them. The CDR3 DNA is TGTGCCAGCAGCTTGTGGACAGCAGATACGCAGTATTTT. The encoded protein is CASSLWTADTQYF. The full variable domain, completed using reference TRBV5-4 and TRBJ2-3, is ETGVTQSPTHLIKTRGQQVTLRCSSQSGHNTVSWYQQALGQGPQFIFQYYREEENGRGNFPPRFSGLQFPNYSSELNVNALELDDSALYLCASSLWTADTQYFGPGTRLTVL.

The V gene is TRBV9, the J gene TRBJ1-1; 8 bases are a match to TRBD1. This CDR3 has 16 amino acids. Germline V lookup: CDR1 SGDLS, CDR2 YYNGEE. Losses at the gene ends were 4 bases for V and 1 base for J; bases not matched to a gene: 9. The CDR3 loop reads CASSPSTGVSNTEAFF. Here the CDR3 DNA reads TGTGCCAGCAGCCCTTCGACAGGGGTGTCGAACACTGAAGCTTTCTTT.

This clonotype appeared many times. V gene TRBV9 combines with J gene TRBJ2-2, with TRBD1 matching 9 bases. V shed 4 bases and J 4 bases; nucleotides not matched to a gene: 11. CDR1 SGDLS and CDR2 YYNGEE come from the germline V gene. The CDR3 is 17 amino acids. CDR3 in amino acids: CASSTSPGQGPTGELFF. CDR3 nucleotide sequence: TGTGCCAGCAGCACATCCCCGGGACAGGGCCCCACCGGGGAGCTGTTTTTT.

This clonotype came up many times. CDR3 sequence reads: CASSSSGTGYEQYF. The CDR3 nucleotides are TGTGCCAGCAGCTCATCCGGGACAGGCTACGAGCAGTACTTC. The rearrangement links TRBV7-2 to TRBJ2-7, with 8 bases fitting TRBD1. This CDR3 spans 14 amino acids. Trimming cost V 4 bases and J 3 bases; bases outside gene matches: 5. The germline V gene has CDR1 SGHTA and CDR2 FQGNSA.

In its sample, this clonotype was seen many times. The rearrangement joins TRBV2 to TRBJ2-7, with TRBD1 matching 7 bases. The length of the CDR3 is 15 residues. V lost 7 bases to trimming and J lost 5 bases; unmatched junction nucleotides: 14. Germline V gene sequence: CDR1 SNHLY, CDR2 FYNNEI. CDR3 amino acids: CASIVVRGGFNEQYF. The DNA for the CDR3 is TGTGCCAGCATAGTGGTGAGAGGGGGCTTCAACGAGCAGTACTTC.

This clonotype was picked up a small number of times. The J gene is TRBJ1-5, the V gene TRBV4-2; weak D call: TRBD1 (6 bases). From germline, CDR1 is LGHNA and CDR2 YNFKEQ. CDR3 length: 17 amino acids. V gave up 0 bases and J gave up 6 bases, with 18 bases separating them. CDR3 in DNA: TGTGCCAGCAGCCAAGATGGGGGCACAGGGTCCTCTCAGCCCCAGCATTTT. Residues: CASSQDGGTGSSQPQHF.

The chain is built from TRBV5-4 and TRBJ2-3, with D maybe TRBD1 (6 bases). Trimming took 3 bases from V and 6 from J, leaving 14 bases between them. The germline CDR1 and CDR2 sequences are SGHNT and YYREEE (reference sequence). The CDR3 contains 14 residues. CDR3 region: CASSSYHRVDTQYF. Written as DNA, the CDR3 is TGTGCCAGCAGCTCTTATCACAGGGTTGATACGCAGTATTTT.

In this sample, this clonotype turned up many times. V gene TRBV6-1 combines with J gene TRBJ2-7; 9 nucleotides line up with TRBD1. The CDR3 sequence is 14 residues long. Trimming took 7 bases from V and 3 from J; bases not matched to a gene: 7. Germline values: CDR1 MNHNS, CDR2 SASEGT. The CDR3 coding sequence is TGTGCCAGCATTCCCCGGGACAGGGTCTACGAGCAGTACTTC. This sequence encodes CASIPRDRVYEQYF.

Only a few counts were recorded for this clonotype. This sequence joins TRBV4-1 and TRBJ1-4, with 7 positions matching TRBD1. The J segment lost 8 bases and the V segment lost 5 bases, leaving 8 bases of the junction unmatched. CDR1 MGHRA and CDR2 YSYEKL come from the germline V gene. This CDR3 is built from 14 residues. CDR3 region: CASSSRDSLEKLFF. The DNA of the CDR3 is TGCGCCAGCAGCTCTCGGGACAGTTTGGAAAAACTGTTTTTT.

This clonotype has at least ten counts. The chain couples TRBV9 to TRBJ1-1; weak D call: TRBD1 (5 bases). The V gene lost 0 bases and the J gene lost 2 bases, with 8 bases spanning the gap. Germline CDR1 reads SGDLS; CDR2 reads YYNGEE. This CDR3 region has 14 residues. CDR3 protein: CASSVAGLNTEAFF. CDR3 DNA: TGTGCCAGCAGCGTAGCAGGGCTCAACACTGAAGCTTTCTTT.

The rearrangement uses TRBV7-9 and TRBJ1-4; 8 positions match TRBD1. The germline V gene has CDR1 SEHNR and CDR2 FQNEAQ (reference sequence). The V segment lost 1 base and the J segment 5 bases; nucleotides outside the gene matches: 3. The CDR3 is made up of 15 amino acids. The DNA of the CDR3 is TGTGCCAGCAGCTTAGATGCAGGGGGCAATGAAAAACTGTTTTTT. It codes for CASSLDAGGNEKLFF.

This chain connects TRBV5-1 to TRBJ1-3; 7 nucleotides align to TRBD1. From germline, CDR1 is SGHRS and CDR2 YFSETQ. This CDR3 has 17 amino acids. Trimming removed 0 bases from V and 3 bases from J; junction bases left unmatched: 9. CDR3 amino acids: CASSLDQGGFFGNTIYF. CDR3 in DNA: TGCGCCAGCAGCTTGGACCAGGGGGGTTTTTTTGGAAACACCATATATTTT.

This clonotype was recorded many times. Here the CDR3 DNA reads TGTGCCAGCAACCCCGGACGGCCTAAGACCGGGGAGCTGTTTTTT. Its translation: CASNPGRPKTGELFF. V gene TRBV27 combines with J gene TRBJ2-2; D unresolved. Germline CDR1 MNHEY, CDR2 SMNVEV (reference sequence). Trimming cost V 7 bases and J 5 bases, with 17 bases left between them. The CDR3 contains 15 residues.

There are a few counts of this clonotype. The J gene is TRBJ2-5, the V gene TRBV12-3 or TRBV12-4; D is possibly TRBD2 (6 bases). Trimming took off 6 bases at V and 2 bases at J, with 13 bases between the two ends. The CDR3 has 14 amino acids. The CDR3 bases are TGTGCCAGCAGAGGTGGGGGGTCTCAAGAGACCCAGTACTTC. Translating it yields CASRGGGSQETQYF.

In its sample, this clonotype was seen many times. The chain joins TRBV3-2 to TRBJ2-1; the D call of TRBD1 is as the table states it, not checked on the DNA. TRBV3-2 is marked as a pseudogene. The CDR3 length is 12 residues. The CDR3 DNA sequence: TGTGCCAGCAGCCTACAGGGGGATGAGCAGTTCTTC. It encodes CASSLQGDEQFF.

This clonotype was counted only a few times. This chain connects TRBV6-1 to TRBJ1-6; the D gene is possibly TRBD1 (6 bases). This CDR3 region has 15 residues. CDR1 MNHNS and CDR2 SASEGT come from the germline V gene. V dropped 5 bases and J dropped 7 bases, with 15 bases sitting between them. CDR3 in DNA: TGTGCCAGCAGTATGGACAGTGGGGAAAATTCACCCCTCCACTTT. Its translation is CASSMDSGENSPLHF.

At least ten counts were recorded for this clonotype. DNA of the CDR3: TGTGCCAGCAGTGAACGGGATCGAACCTACGAGCAGTACTTC. Its protein product is CASSERDRTYEQYF. The V call is TRBV2, the J call TRBJ2-7; the D gene is possibly TRBD2 (5 bases). V gave up 2 bases and J gave up 2 bases, with 10 bases separating them. Germline V CDR1 and CDR2: SNHLY, FYNNEI. The CDR3 has 14 amino acids.

This clonotype was counted between two and nine times. The chain combines TRBV10-1 with TRBJ2-1, with D possibly matching TRBD2 (7 bases). This CDR3 spans 18 amino acids. V dropped 5 bases and J dropped 0 bases, with 20 bases sitting between them. The germline gives CDR1 WNHNN, CDR2 SYGVQD (reference sequence). CDR3 DNA: TGCGCCAGCAGTAGGGGGGGCCGACTTGCCAGCTCCTACAATGAGCAGTTCTTC. This encodes CASSRGGRLASSYNEQFF.

Many counts were recorded for this clonotype. The chain couples TRBV2 to TRBJ1-1; TRBD1 agrees at 8 bases. The CDR3 totals 16 residues. Germline V gives CDR1 SNHLY, CDR2 FYNNEI. Germline trimming cut 6 bases from V and 8 bases from J; bases unmatched to any gene: 17. The CDR3 loop reads CASRDGQGLATEEAFF. The CDR3 DNA sequence: TGTGCCAGCAGAGACGGACAGGGCCTGGCCACCGAAGAAGCTTTCTTT.

This clonotype was detected many times. The chain has TRBV12-3 or TRBV12-4 and TRBJ2-7; D perhaps matches TRBD1 (6 bases). The V end was cut by 5 bases, the J end by 3 bases, with 14 bases between. The CDR3 is 14 amino acids. Written as DNA, the CDR3 is TGTGCCAGCAGTCTACAGGGCGCTGACTACGAGCAGTACTTC. Protein sequence: CASSLQGADYEQYF.

The gene calls are TRBV6-1 and TRBJ1-1; D is perhaps TRBD1 (6 bases). CDR3 size: 12 residues. V was pared by 10 bases and J by 4 bases, with 13 bases between. Germline V gene lookup returns CDR1 MNHNS and CDR2 SASEGT. In DNA, the CDR3 is TGTGCCACCGCGGCAGGGGCCACTGAAGCTTTCTTT. Its translation: CATAAGATEAFF.

At least ten counts were recorded for this clonotype. The V gene is TRBV13, the J gene TRBJ1-1; 7 nucleotides align to TRBD1. Trimming cost V 1 base and J 6 bases; bases outside gene matches: 2. The germline V gene encodes CDR1 PRHDT and CDR2 FYEKMQ (reference sequence). The CDR3 spans 13 residues. CDR3 residues: CASSLETGSEAFF. The CDR3 DNA sequence: TGTGCCAGCAGCTTAGAGACAGGGTCTGAAGCTTTCTTT. The full variable domain, with the rest looked up from reference TRBV13 and TRBJ1-1, is AAGVIQSPRHLIKEKRETATLKCYPIPRHDTVYWYQQGPGQDPQFLISFYEKMQSDKGSIPDRFSAQQFSDYHSELNMSSLELGDSALYFCASSLETGSEAFFGQGTRLTVV.

This clonotype was observed at least ten times. The chain carries TRBV10-3 and TRBJ2-3; 7 nucleotides line up with TRBD2. Germline V lookup: CDR1 ENHRY, CDR2 SYGVKD. Germline trimming cut 3 bases from V and 1 base from J; bases unmatched to any gene: 4. This CDR3 spans 15 amino acids. For the CDR3, the DNA is TGTGCCATCAGTGATGGGGGAGGGGGCACAGATACGCAGTATTTT. The encoded protein is CAISDGGGGTDTQYF.

This clonotype was seen ten or more times. The V gene is TRBV3-1, the J gene TRBJ2-5; TRBD1 might be the D (5 bases). CDR1 is LGHDT and CDR2 is YNNKEL in the germline V gene (reference sequence). V was shortened by 6 bases and J by 2 bases, with 10 bases between the two germline ends. CDR3 size: 13 residues. Written as DNA, the CDR3 is TGTGCCAGCAGGACAGTACTTCAAGAGACCCAGTACTTC. It encodes CASRTVLQETQYF.